This T cell receptor beta chain was retrieved from a study of shared clonotypes between healthy human individuals. About the study: Per donor, CD8 memory used one plate, CD8 naive used two, CD4 memory used three and CD4 naive used three. Study-wide findings and caveats: Approximately 5% was the fraction of naive CD4 clonotypes found shared across four donors.

Worth noting for this clone: Its antigen is undetermined. Other DNA sequences in the same sample also yield this CDR3.

The method was immunoSEQ multiplex PCR; TCRdb's version includes in-frame clones alone and lacks a portion of them. The repertoire holds roughly 2,500,000 clones, more than 85% seen once, with about 0.38% in the top ten. V was shortened by 4 bases and J by 0 bases, with 11 bases between the two germline ends. Germline V gene data show CDR1 as SGHRS and CDR2 as YFSETQ. This CDR3 has 15 amino acids. The chain employs TRBV5-1 and TRBJ2-1; tentatively, D is TRBD1 (5 bases). The material sequenced was naive CD4+ T cells from PBMCs. Subset described: CD45RA+ positively selected. This receptor was taken from a man younger than 30 in good health. Some clones in this sample may be carry-over from other donors' samples. This CDR3 reads CASSLGHNSYNEQFF. In DNA, the CDR3 is TGCGCCAGCAGCCTTGGACACAACTCCTACAATGAGCAGTTCTTC. The full variable domain, with the rest looked up from reference TRBV5-1 and TRBJ2-1, is KAGVTQTPRYLIKTRGQQVTLSCSPISGHRSVSWYQQTPGQGLQFLFEYFSETQRNKGNFPGRFSGRQFSNSRSEMNVSTLELGDSALYLCASSLGHNSYNEQFFGPGTRLTVL.